These 5 T cell receptor beta chains originate from one sample sequenced in a study of regulatory and conventional T cells in RAG deficiency. Blood CD4+ CD25-low CD127-high conventional T cells supplied the genomic DNA template. Measured with immunoSEQ multiplex PCR; TCRdb has only the in-frame clones, and not every one. The sample shows about 46,000 clones, about nine tenths of them seen only once. The same sample was also used in a study of regulatory T cells. As that report states: The primer mix had 52 TRBV and 13 TRBJ primers.

The sequenced sample was CD4+ effector T cells sorted from blood. The receptors derive from a human donor in good health.

The V call is TRBV30, the J call TRBJ2-7; D may be TRBD2 (6 bases). This CDR3 is 14 amino acids long. The germline V gene has CDR1 GTSNPN and CDR2 SVGIG (reference sequence). With 0 bases removed from V and 6 bases from J, the gap between germline ends came to 15 bases. The DNA for the CDR3 is TGTGCCTGGAGTGTGAGACTAGGGTCCCCCGAGCAGTACTTC. Translated, it gives CAWSVRLGSPEQYF.

This clone was detected only a few times. This chain links TRBV11-1 with TRBJ2-1; D ambiguous. Trimming stripped 5 bases from V and 1 base from J, with 15 bases between. The CDR3 sequence is 16 residues long. Germline V lookup: CDR1 SGHAT, CDR2 FQDESV (reference sequence). The CDR3 loop is CASSASLTESYNEQFF. DNA of the CDR3: TGTGCCAGCAGCGCGTCCCTTACAGAATCCTACAATGAGCAGTTCTTC. Supplemented by reference TRBV11-1 and TRBJ2-1, the full variable domain reads EAEVAQSPRYKITEKSQAVAFWCDPISGHATLYWYRQILGQGPELLVQFQDESVVDDSQLPKDRFSAERLKGVDSTLKIQPAELGDSAMYLCASSASLTESYNEQFFGPGTRLTVL.

The rearrangement joins TRBV5-6 to TRBJ1-2; D remains ambiguous. This CDR3 has 13 residues. Deletions cut 3 bases from V and 7 bases from J, with 13 bases between. The V gene's germline CDR1 is SGHDT and CDR2 YYEEEE. CDR3 in amino acids: CASSSYGRVGYTF. In nucleotides, the CDR3 is TGTGCCAGCAGCTCCTATGGTAGGGTTGGCTACACCTTC.

The V and J genes are TRBV29-1 and TRBJ1-2; D might be TRBD1 (5 bases). The ends were cut back, 5 bases at V and 3 bases at J, with 10 bases in the middle. The CDR3 contains 12 residues. Germline V gene sequence: CDR1 SQVTM, CDR2 ANQGSEA. The CDR3 DNA reads as TGCAGCGTTAACCGGGACCACTATGGCTACACCTTC. Protein: CSVNRDHYGYTF. Full variable domain (rest looked up from reference TRBV29-1 and TRBJ1-2): SAVISQKPSRDICQRGTSLTIQCQVDSQVTMMFWYRQQPGQSLTLIATANQGSEATYESGFVIDKFPISRPNLTFSTLTVSNMSPEDSSIYLCSVNRDHYGYTFGSGTRLTVV.

This clone was seen only a few times. The V and J genes are TRBV30 and TRBJ2-5; TRBD1 aligns across 7 bases. This CDR3 spans 13 amino acids. V was clipped by 0 bases and J by 5 bases; unmatched bases: 3. CDR1 is GTSNPN and CDR2 is SVGIG in the germline V gene (reference sequence). CDR3 sequence (DNA): TGTGCCTGGAGTGTAGGGGGCCAGGAGACCCAGTACTTC. Its protein product is CAWSVGGQETQYF.